The next 10 T cell receptor beta chains were all read from a single sample in a study of shared clonotypes between healthy human individuals. Sequencing used immunoSEQ multiplex PCR; TCRdb keeps in-frame clones, though not all of them. The table includes 2 million to 2.5 million clones, 95% detected once. Material for sequencing was naive CD4+ T cells sorted from blood. Subset of the sample: CD45RA+ positively selected. The origin of the receptors is a man in his late teens or twenties in good health.

This clone was counted a single time. The chain has TRBV25-1 and TRBJ2-3; 10 bases are a match to TRBD2. The CDR3 length is 13 residues. Germline V gives CDR1 MGHDK, CDR2 SYGVNS. V lost 4 bases, J lost 10 bases, and 5 bases stayed unmatched. The CDR3: CASSGLAGEPQYF. The CDR3, as DNA: TGTGCCAGCAGTGGGCTAGCGGGAGAACCGCAGTATTTT.

The chain carries TRBV21-1 and TRBJ2-3; the table's D call TRBD2 went unverified against the DNA. TRBV21-1 is designated a pseudogene. The CDR3 sequence is 17 residues long. The CDR3 region is CASSNCSPGGRTDTQYF. The CDR3 DNA sequence: TGTGCCAGCAGCAATTGTTCGCCGGGAGGGCGTACAGATACGCAGTATTTT.

The chain is built from TRBV7-9 and TRBJ2-7, with D hard to call. Between the trimmed V and J ends, which lost 3 bases and 0 bases, there was a span of 9 bases. This CDR3 contains 14 residues. The germline CDR1 and CDR2 sequences are SEHNR and FQNEAQ (reference sequence). The CDR3 DNA reads as TGTGCCAGCAGCTTGAACAGCCTCTCCTACGAGCAGTACTTC. Its protein is CASSLNSLSYEQYF.

CDR3 region: CASSYSSHSYGYTF. In DNA form, the CDR3 reads TGTGCCAGCAGTTACTCGAGTCACAGCTATGGCTACACCTTC. This chain joins TRBV6-5 and TRBJ1-2, with D uncertain. Trimming took off 0 bases at V and 4 bases at J, with 9 bases between the two ends. CDR1 and CDR2 (germline): MNHEY, SVGAGI. CDR3 length equals 14 residues.

The chain couples TRBV19 to TRBJ1-4; 7 positions match TRBD1. The J segment lost 4 bases and the V segment lost 9 bases, leaving 8 bases of the junction unmatched. The CDR3 loop spans 14 amino acids. Germline CDR1 reads LNHDA; CDR2 reads SQIVND (reference sequence). Here the CDR3 DNA reads TGTGCCAGCAATAGACAGGGCCTTAATGAAAAACTGTTTTTT. This translates into CASNRQGLNEKLFF.

About this clone itself: Distinct nucleotide sequences in the sample also encode this CDR3. The rearrangement links TRBV30 to TRBJ2-5, with 11 bases that match TRBD2. There are 13 residues in the CDR3. Germline CDR1 and CDR2: GTSNPN and SVGIG (reference sequence). V shed 4 bases and J 3 bases; nucleotides not matched to a gene: 1. The CDR3 region has the DNA TGTGCCTGGACTAGCGGGGGGAAAGAGACCCAGTACTTC. Amino acid sequence: CAWTSGGKETQYF. Filled out from reference TRBV30 and TRBJ2-5, the complete variable domain reads SQTIHQWPATLVQPVGSPLSLECTVEGTSNPNLYWYRQAAGRGLQLLFYSVGIGQISSEVPQNLSASRPQDRQFILSSKKLLLSDSGFYLCAWTSGGKETQYFGPGTRLLVL.

V is TRBV7-9 and J is TRBJ1-2, with D possibly matching TRBD1 (5 bases). With 0 bases removed from V and 6 bases from J, the gap between germline ends came to 14 bases. The CDR3 consists of 15 residues. The germline V gene has CDR1 SEHNR and CDR2 FQNEAQ (reference sequence). CDR3: CASSLALGGIDGYTF. The CDR3 DNA is TGTGCCAGCAGCTTAGCGCTGGGGGGAATTGATGGCTACACCTTC.

This chain uses TRBV19 with TRBJ2-5; D is perhaps TRBD1 or TRBD2 (5 bases each). V shed 5 bases and J shed 2 bases, with 15 bases lying between them. Germline V gene lookup returns CDR1 LNHDA and CDR2 SQIVND (reference sequence). There are 15 residues in the CDR3. This chain's CDR3 is CASSERGVGQETQYF. CDR3 nucleotides: TGTGCCAGTAGTGAGAGGGGCGTTGGACAAGAGACCCAGTACTTC. Full variable domain (outside the CDR3, taken from reference TRBV19 and TRBJ2-5): DGGITQSPKYLFRKEGQNVTLSCEQNLNHDAMYWYRQDPGQGLRLIYYSQIVNDFQKGDIAEGYSVSREKKESFPLTVTSAQKNPTAFYLCASSERGVGQETQYFGPGTRLLVL.

CDR3 loop: CASSSGTGKSNSPLHF. The CDR3 coding sequence is TGTGCCAGCAGCTCCGGGACAGGGAAATCGAATTCACCCCTCCACTTT. The chain carries TRBV5-6 and TRBJ1-6, with 9 bases fitting TRBD1. Germline lookup yields CDR1 SGHDT and CDR2 YYEEEE. Unmatched junction bases numbered 8, after V lost 3 bases and J lost 7 bases. The length of the CDR3 is 16 residues.

This clone was observed a handful of times. Other DNA sequences in the same sample also yield this CDR3. This chain links TRBV28 with TRBJ1-2; D gene uncertain. Germline CDR1 MDHEN, CDR2 SYDVKM. This CDR3 comprises 12 residues. Trimming pared 3 bases from V and 2 bases from J, leaving 4 bases between. CDR3 DNA: TGTGCCAGCAGTTTGGCAAACTATGGCTACACCTTC. Protein sequence: CASSLANYGYTF.